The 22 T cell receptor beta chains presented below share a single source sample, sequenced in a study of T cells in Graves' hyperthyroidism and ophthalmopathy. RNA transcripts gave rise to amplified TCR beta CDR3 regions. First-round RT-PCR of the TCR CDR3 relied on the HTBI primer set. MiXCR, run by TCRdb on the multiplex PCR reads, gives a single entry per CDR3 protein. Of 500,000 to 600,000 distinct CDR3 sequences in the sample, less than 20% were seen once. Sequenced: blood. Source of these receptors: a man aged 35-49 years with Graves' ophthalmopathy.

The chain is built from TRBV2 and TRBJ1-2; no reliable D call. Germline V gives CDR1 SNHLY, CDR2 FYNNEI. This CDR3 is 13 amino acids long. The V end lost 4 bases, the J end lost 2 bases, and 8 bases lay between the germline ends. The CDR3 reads CASSASDNYGYTF. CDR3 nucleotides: TGTGCCAGCAGTGCGTCGGACAACTATGGCTACACCTTC.

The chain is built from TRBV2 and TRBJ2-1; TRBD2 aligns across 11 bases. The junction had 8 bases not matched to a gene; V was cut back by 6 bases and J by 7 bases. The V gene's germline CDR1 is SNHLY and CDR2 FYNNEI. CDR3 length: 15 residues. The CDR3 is CASSATSGSGNEQFF. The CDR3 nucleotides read TGTGCCAGCAGCGCTACTAGCGGGAGCGGTAATGAGCAGTTCTTC.

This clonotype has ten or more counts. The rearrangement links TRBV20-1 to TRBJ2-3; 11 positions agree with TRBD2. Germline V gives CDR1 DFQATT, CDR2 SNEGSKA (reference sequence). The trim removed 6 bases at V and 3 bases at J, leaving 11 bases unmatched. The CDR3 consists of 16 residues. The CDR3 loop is CSADGRLAGSTDTQYF. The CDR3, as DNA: TGCAGTGCGGACGGACGACTAGCGGGAAGTACAGATACGCAGTATTTT.

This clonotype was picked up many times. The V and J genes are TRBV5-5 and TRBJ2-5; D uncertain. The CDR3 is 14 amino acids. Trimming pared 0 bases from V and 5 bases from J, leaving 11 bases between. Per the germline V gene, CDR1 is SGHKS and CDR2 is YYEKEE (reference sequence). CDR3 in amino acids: CASSLGQVRETQYF. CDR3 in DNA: TGTGCCAGCAGCTTGGGGCAGGTCCGGGAGACCCAGTACTTC.

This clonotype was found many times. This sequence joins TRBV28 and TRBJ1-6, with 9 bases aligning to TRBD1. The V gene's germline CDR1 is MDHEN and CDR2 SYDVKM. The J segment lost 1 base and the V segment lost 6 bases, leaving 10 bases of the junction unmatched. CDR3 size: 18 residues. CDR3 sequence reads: CASRSGQGGGSYNSPLHF. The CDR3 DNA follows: TGTGCCAGCAGGTCGGGACAGGGCGGAGGGTCCTATAATTCACCCCTCCACTTT.

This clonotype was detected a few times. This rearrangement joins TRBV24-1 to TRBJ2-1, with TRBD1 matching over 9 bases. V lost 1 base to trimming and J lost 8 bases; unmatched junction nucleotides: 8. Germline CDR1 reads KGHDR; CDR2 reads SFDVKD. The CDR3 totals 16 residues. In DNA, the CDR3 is TGTGCCACCAGTGATTTTACCGGGACAGGGATGGATGAGCAGTTCTTC. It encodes CATSDFTGTGMDEQFF.

The CDR3 spells CASSVETALNSPLHF. CDR3 sequence (DNA): TGTGCCAGCAGTGTTGAGACGGCCTTAAATTCACCCCTCCACTTT. The rearrangement links TRBV2 to TRBJ1-6; no clear D. Germline V gives CDR1 SNHLY, CDR2 FYNNEI. V lost 4 bases to trimming and J lost 7 bases, with 14 bases between them. The CDR3 loop spans 15 amino acids. The full variable domain, completed using reference TRBV2 and TRBJ1-6, is EPEVTQTPSHQVTQMGQEVILRCVPISNHLYFYWYRQILGQKVEFLVSFYNNEISEKSEIFDDQFSVERPDGSNFTLKIRSTKLEDSAMYFCASSVETALNSPLHFGNGTRLTVT.

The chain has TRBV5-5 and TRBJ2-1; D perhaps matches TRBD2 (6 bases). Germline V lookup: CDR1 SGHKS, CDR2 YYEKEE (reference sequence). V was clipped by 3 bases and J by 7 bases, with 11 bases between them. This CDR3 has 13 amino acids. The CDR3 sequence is CASSSPTRNEQFF. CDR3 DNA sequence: TGTGCCAGCAGCTCGCCGACTAGGAATGAGCAGTTCTTC.

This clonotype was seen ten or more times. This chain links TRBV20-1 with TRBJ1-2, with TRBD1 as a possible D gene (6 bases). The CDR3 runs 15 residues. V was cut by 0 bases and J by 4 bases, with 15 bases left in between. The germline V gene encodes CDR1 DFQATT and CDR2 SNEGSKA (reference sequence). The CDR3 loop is CSARERGGTLYGYTF. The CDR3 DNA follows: TGCAGTGCTAGAGAGAGAGGGGGGACCCTCTATGGCTACACCTTC.

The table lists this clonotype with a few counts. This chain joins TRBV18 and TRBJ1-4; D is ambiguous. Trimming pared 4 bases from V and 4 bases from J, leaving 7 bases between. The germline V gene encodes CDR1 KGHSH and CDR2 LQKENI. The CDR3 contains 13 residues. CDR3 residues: CASSRANNEKLFF. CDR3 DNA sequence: TGTGCCAGCTCACGCGCCAATAATGAAAAACTGTTTTTT.

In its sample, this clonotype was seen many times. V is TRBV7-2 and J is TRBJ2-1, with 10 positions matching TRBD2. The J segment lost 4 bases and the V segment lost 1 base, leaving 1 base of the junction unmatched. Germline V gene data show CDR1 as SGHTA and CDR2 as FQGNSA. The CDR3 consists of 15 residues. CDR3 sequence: CASSLVAGGYNEQFF. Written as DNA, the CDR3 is TGTGCCAGCAGCTTAGTAGCGGGAGGTTACAATGAGCAGTTCTTC.

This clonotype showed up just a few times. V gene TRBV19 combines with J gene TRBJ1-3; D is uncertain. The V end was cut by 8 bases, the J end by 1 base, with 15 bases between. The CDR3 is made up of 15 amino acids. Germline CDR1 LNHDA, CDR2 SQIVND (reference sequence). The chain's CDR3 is CASSDGGSSGNTIYF. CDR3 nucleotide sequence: TGTGCCAGTTCGGACGGTGGGTCGTCTGGAAACACCATATATTTT.

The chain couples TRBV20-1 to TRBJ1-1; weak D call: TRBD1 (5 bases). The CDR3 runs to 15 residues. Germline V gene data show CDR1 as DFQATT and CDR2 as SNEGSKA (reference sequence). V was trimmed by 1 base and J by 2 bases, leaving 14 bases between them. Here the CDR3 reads CSARASSGSNTEAFF. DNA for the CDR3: TGCAGTGCTAGAGCCAGCTCAGGGTCAAACACTGAAGCTTTCTTT.

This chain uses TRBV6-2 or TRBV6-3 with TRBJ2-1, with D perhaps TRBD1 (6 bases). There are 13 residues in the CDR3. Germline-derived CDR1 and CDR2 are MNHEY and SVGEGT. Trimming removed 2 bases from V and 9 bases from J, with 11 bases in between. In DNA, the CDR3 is TGTGCCAGCAGTTACAGGACAGTTCCTGAGCAGTTCTTC. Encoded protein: CASSYRTVPEQFF.

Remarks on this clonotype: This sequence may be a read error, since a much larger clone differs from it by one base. CDR3 coding DNA: TGTGTCAGCAGCCAAGATCGGAGAGACGATGAGCAGTTCTTC. Translated, it gives CVSSQDRRDDEQFF. This sequence joins TRBV3-1 and TRBJ2-1; unclear D gene. Germline V gene sequence: CDR1 LGHDT, CDR2 YNNKEL (reference sequence). The CDR3 sequence is 14 residues long.

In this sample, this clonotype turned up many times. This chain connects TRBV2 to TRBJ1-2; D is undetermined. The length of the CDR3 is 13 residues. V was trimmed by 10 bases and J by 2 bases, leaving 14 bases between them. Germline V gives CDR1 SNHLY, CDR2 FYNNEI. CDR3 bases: TGTGCCATCACGGGCGGGAAGAACTATGGCTACACCTTC. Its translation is CAITGGKNYGYTF.

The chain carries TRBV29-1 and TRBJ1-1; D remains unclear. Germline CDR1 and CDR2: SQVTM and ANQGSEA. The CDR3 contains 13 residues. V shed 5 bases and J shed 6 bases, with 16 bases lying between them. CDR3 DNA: TGCAGCGTTTTGGTCTGGGTGGGCGCTGAAGCTTTCTTT. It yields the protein CSVLVWVGAEAFF.

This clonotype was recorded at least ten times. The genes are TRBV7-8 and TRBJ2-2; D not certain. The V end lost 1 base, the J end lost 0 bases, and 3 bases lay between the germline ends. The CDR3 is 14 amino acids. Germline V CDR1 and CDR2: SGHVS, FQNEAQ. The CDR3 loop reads CASSLGANTGELFF. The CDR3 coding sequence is TGTGCCAGCAGCTTAGGGGCGAACACCGGGGAGCTGTTTTTT.

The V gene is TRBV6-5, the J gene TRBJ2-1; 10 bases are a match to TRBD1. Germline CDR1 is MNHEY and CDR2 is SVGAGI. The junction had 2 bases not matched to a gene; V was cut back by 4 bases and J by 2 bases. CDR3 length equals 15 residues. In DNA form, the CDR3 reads TGTGCCAGCAGTTGGACAGGGGGTCCCTACAATGAGCAGTTCTTC. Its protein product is CASSWTGGPYNEQFF.

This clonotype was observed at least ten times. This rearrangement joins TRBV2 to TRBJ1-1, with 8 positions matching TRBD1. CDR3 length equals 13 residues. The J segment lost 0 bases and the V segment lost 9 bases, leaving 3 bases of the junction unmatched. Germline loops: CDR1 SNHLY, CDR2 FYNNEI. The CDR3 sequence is CARGQGMNTEAFF. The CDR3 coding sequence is TGTGCCAGAGGACAGGGTATGAACACTGAAGCTTTCTTT. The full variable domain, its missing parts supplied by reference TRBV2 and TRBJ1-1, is EPEVTQTPSHQVTQMGQEVILRCVPISNHLYFYWYRQILGQKVEFLVSFYNNEISEKSEIFDDQFSVERPDGSNFTLKIRSTKLEDSAMYFCARGQGMNTEAFFGQGTRLTVV.

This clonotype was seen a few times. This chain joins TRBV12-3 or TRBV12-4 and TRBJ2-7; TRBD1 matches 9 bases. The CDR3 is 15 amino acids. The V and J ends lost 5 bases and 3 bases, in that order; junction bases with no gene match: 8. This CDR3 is CASSPPGTGIYEQYF. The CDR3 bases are TGTGCCAGCAGTCCCCCCGGGACAGGGATCTACGAGCAGTACTTC.

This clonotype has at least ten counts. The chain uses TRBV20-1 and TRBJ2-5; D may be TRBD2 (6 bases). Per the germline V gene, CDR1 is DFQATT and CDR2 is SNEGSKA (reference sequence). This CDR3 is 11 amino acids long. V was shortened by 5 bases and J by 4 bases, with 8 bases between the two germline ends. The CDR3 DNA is TGCAGTGCTCGTAGCGGAGAGACCCAGTACTTC. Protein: CSARSGETQYF.